The 16 T cell receptor beta chains presented below share a single source sample, sequenced in a study of early T cells in non-severe SARS-CoV-2 infection. TCRdb called the 5' RACE reads again in MiXCR, with one record for every CDR3 protein. This table holds under 95,000 distinct CDR3 sequences, 9.5% to 15% found once. The sample was whole blood. These receptors were obtained from an adult who was a healthcare worker with PCR-confirmed SARS-CoV-2 infection or an uninfected control (not recorded which).

The rearrangement links TRBV6-5 to TRBJ2-1, with TRBD2 as a possible D gene (5 bases). The CDR3 sequence is 14 residues long. Trimming shortened V by 8 bases and J by 4 bases, and 15 bases separated the two germline ends. Germline CDR1 reads MNHEY; CDR2 reads SVGAGI. The CDR3 is CASGFAGTYNEQFF. The DNA of the CDR3 is TGTGCCAGCGGGTTCGCGGGTACATACAATGAGCAGTTCTTC.

The rearrangement joins TRBV2 to TRBJ2-2; 10 bases match TRBD2. V lost 7 bases to trimming and J lost 7 bases; unmatched junction nucleotides: 12. The germline CDR1 and CDR2 sequences are SNHLY and FYNNEI. This CDR3 region has 16 residues. The CDR3 sequence is CASNLAGEGSNGELFF. CDR3 DNA sequence: TGTGCCAGCAATCTAGCGGGAGAGGGGTCTAACGGGGAGCTGTTTTTT. The variable domain in full, with the rest retrieved from reference TRBV2 and TRBJ2-2, is EPEVTQTPSHQVTQMGQEVILRCVPISNHLYFYWYRQILGQKVEFLVSFYNNEISEKSEIFDDQFSVERPDGSNFTLKIRSTKLEDSAMYFCASNLAGEGSNGELFFGEGSRLTVL.

There are a few counts of this clonotype. J is TRBJ2-2 and V is TRBV7-8; no definite D call. V lost 2 bases and J 7 bases, leaving 8 bases between the germline ends. Germline CDR1 and CDR2: SGHVS and FQNEAQ. This CDR3 spans 13 amino acids. The DNA for the CDR3 is TGTGCCAGCAGCTTAATCGTCGACGGGGAGCTGTTTTTT. Its protein product is CASSLIVDGELFF.

This clonotype showed up just once. One base away lies a much larger clone, so this may be a sequencing read error. This chain joins TRBV29-1 and TRBJ2-3; 9 bases match TRBD2. V lost 5 bases, J lost 3 bases, and 6 bases stayed unmatched. CDR3 length: 14 residues. Germline CDR1 and CDR2: SQVTM and ANQGSEA. CDR3 amino acids: CSVSSGAETDTQYF. The CDR3 region has the DNA TGCAGCGTTTCTAGCGGGGCAGAGACAGATACGCAGTATTTT.

This clonotype was observed a handful of times. The chain links TRBV24-1 to TRBJ2-2; 10 bases fit TRBD2. Germline values: CDR1 KGHDR, CDR2 SFDVKD. The CDR3 runs 17 residues. V shed 5 bases and J 5 bases; nucleotides not matched to a gene: 10. The CDR3 loop is CATSGASGSSRTGELFF. Here the CDR3 DNA reads TGTGCCACCAGTGGGGCTAGCGGGAGTAGTCGGACCGGGGAGCTGTTTTTT.

This clonotype has ten or more counts. The V call is TRBV28, the J call TRBJ2-4, with D possibly being TRBD2 (5 bases). From germline, CDR1 is MDHEN and CDR2 SYDVKM. Trimming removed 5 bases from V and 0 bases from J, with 14 bases in between. The CDR3 length is 16 residues. The CDR3 coding sequence is TGTGCCAGCAGTGACGGACTGCACCTAGCCAAAAACATTCAGTACTTC. It yields the protein CASSDGLHLAKNIQYF.

The chain links TRBV11-2 to TRBJ2-7; the D is unclear. Trimming removed 2 bases at V and 3 bases at J, with 5 bases between. Germline CDR1 SGHAT, CDR2 FQNNGV. The CDR3 extends over 12 amino acids. CDR3 amino acids: CASSLQIYEQYF. The CDR3 region has the DNA TGTGCCAGCAGCTTACAGATCTACGAGCAGTACTTC. The full variable domain, its missing parts supplied by reference TRBV11-2 and TRBJ2-7, is EAGVAQSPRYKIIEKRQSVAFWCNPISGHATLYWYQQILGQGPKLLIQFQNNGVVDDSQLPKDRFSAERLKGVDSTLKIQPAKLEDSAVYLCASSLQIYEQYFGPGTRLTVT.

This clonotype came up many times. The CDR3 reads CASSIQGLGQPQHF. The DNA for the CDR3 is TGTGCCAGCAGTATACAGGGCCTGGGTCAGCCCCAGCATTTT. The chain has TRBV3-1 and TRBJ1-5, with a possible D match to TRBD1 (6 bases). CDR3 length: 14 residues. Germline CDR1 LGHDT, CDR2 YNNKEL (reference sequence). Trimming pared 6 bases from V and 6 bases from J, leaving 15 bases between.

This clonotype was observed many times. The genes are TRBV7-6 and TRBJ1-5; possibly TRBD1 for D (5 bases). The CDR3 has 16 residues. CDR1 and CDR2 from the germline V gene are SGHVS and FNYEAQ. Trimming left V 0 bases short and J 2 bases short, with 11 bases between. This CDR3 is CASSLAEGLGNQPQHF. The CDR3 coding sequence is TGTGCCAGCAGCTTAGCCGAGGGGTTAGGCAATCAGCCCCAGCATTTT.

This clonotype has a count of ten or more. CDR3 protein: CASSEETGGVLDEQFF. CDR3 sequence (DNA): TGTGCCAGCAGTGAAGAGACAGGGGGCGTTTTGGATGAGCAGTTCTTC. The chain is built from TRBV2 and TRBJ2-1; 10 positions match TRBD1. The CDR3 totals 16 residues. V was clipped by 1 base and J by 8 bases; unmatched bases: 8. Germline assignment: CDR1 SNHLY and CDR2 FYNNEI.

This chain joins TRBV28 and TRBJ2-5; D is possibly TRBD2 (6 bases). V was pared by 8 bases and J by 2 bases, with 12 bases between. Germline values: CDR1 MDHEN, CDR2 SYDVKM. The length of the CDR3 is 13 residues. CDR3 in amino acids: CASGSGEQETQYF. CDR3 nucleotide sequence: TGTGCCAGCGGGTCGGGGGAACAAGAGACCCAGTACTTC.

The rearrangement uses TRBV27 and TRBJ2-2; 7 bases match TRBD1. CDR3 size: 15 residues. Trimming cost V 5 bases and J 2 bases; bases outside gene matches: 5. Germline lookup yields CDR1 MNHEY and CDR2 SMNVEV (reference sequence). Here the CDR3 DNA reads TGTGCCAGCAGTCGAGGGGACAGAAACACCGGGGAGCTGTTTTTT. Its translation: CASSRGDRNTGELFF.

This clonotype has only one observation. The J gene is TRBJ2-4, the V gene TRBV30; D is perhaps TRBD1 or TRBD2 (5 bases each). Germline assignment: CDR1 GTSNPN and CDR2 SVGIG (reference sequence). V lost 8 bases, J lost 0 bases, and 14 bases lay in between. The CDR3 is made up of 14 amino acids. CDR3 sequence reads: CALGDDLAKNIQYF. In nucleotides, the CDR3 is TGTGCCCTGGGGGACGACTTAGCCAAAAACATTCAGTACTTC. The full variable domain, in which reference TRBV30 and TRBJ2-4 provide the parts outside the CDR3, is SQTIHQWPATLVQPVGSPLSLECTVEGTSNPNLYWYRQAAGRGLQLLFYSVGIGQISSEVPQNLSASRPQDRQFILSSKKLLLSDSGFYLCALGDDLAKNIQYFGAGTRLSVL.

The table lists this clonotype with a few counts. Written as DNA, the CDR3 is TGCGCCAGCAGCTTAAGGGATACTGAGAGAACAGATACGCAGTATTTT. The encoded protein is CASSLRDTERTDTQYF. This chain links TRBV5-1 with TRBJ2-3; D uncertain. Trimming left V 2 bases short and J 3 bases short, with 16 bases between. The CDR3 length is 16 residues. Germline V CDR1 and CDR2: SGHRS, YFSETQ.

The chain uses TRBV10-1 and TRBJ1-6; 8 bases align to TRBD1. Germline V gene data show CDR1 as WNHNN and CDR2 as SYGVQD (reference sequence). The CDR3 consists of 16 residues. The ends lost 2 bases at V and 5 bases at J; junction bases unmatched: 5. The CDR3 sequence: CASSERRTGHNSPLHF. DNA for the CDR3: TGCGCCAGCAGTGAGAGGAGGACAGGGCATAATTCACCCCTCCACTTT.

In its sample, this clonotype was seen a few times. V is TRBV28 and J is TRBJ1-2, with 7 positions matching TRBD1. J lost 4 bases, V lost 5 bases, and 7 bases had no gene match. Germline loops: CDR1 MDHEN, CDR2 SYDVKM. The CDR3 consists of 14 residues. CDR3 coding DNA: TGTGCCAGCAGTCCTCCAGGGGGGAGCTATGGCTACACCTTC. This sequence encodes CASSPPGGSYGYTF.